The entry below gives a single TCR beta chain sequence along with its context. Expressed TCRB transcripts were sequenced because the entire RNA isolate underwent reverse transcription. Measured with immunoSEQ multiplex PCR; TCRdb has only the in-frame clones, and not every one. Here the sample spans about half a million clones, roughly 10% being singletons. In all sorted populations, purity surpassed 95%. This sample stems from a study of beta chain features in type 1 diabetes. The sequenced sample consisted of naive CD4+ T cells from blood. The clonotype comes from a woman between 18 and 29 years old in good health.

The CDR3 loop reads CASSLAPAASTDTQYF. DNA of the CDR3: TGTGCCAGCAGCTTGGCGCCAGCCGCAAGCACAGATACGCAGTATTTT. The chain couples TRBV5-4 to TRBJ2-3; the D is unclear. V was cut by 0 bases and J by 0 bases, with 11 bases left in between. The CDR3 spans 16 residues. Per the germline V gene, CDR1 is SGHNT and CDR2 is YYREEE (reference sequence).